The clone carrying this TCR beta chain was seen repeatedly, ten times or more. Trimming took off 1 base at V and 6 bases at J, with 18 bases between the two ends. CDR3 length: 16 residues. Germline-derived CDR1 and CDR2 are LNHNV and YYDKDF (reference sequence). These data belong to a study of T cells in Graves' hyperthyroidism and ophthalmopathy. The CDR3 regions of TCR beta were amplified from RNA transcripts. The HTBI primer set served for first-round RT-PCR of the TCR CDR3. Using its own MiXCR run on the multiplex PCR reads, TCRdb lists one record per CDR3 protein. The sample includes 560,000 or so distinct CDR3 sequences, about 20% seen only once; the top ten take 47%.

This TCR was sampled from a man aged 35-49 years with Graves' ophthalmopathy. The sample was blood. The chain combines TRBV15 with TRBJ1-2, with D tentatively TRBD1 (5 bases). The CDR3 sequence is CATSRAGDSGRHGYTF. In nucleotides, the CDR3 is TGTGCCACCAGCAGAGCCGGGGACTCCGGGAGACATGGCTACACCTTC.